This T cell receptor beta chain was observed in a study of metastatic and nonmetastatic thyroid tumors. Overall study context: Malignant and benign thyroid patients had repertoires compared in peripheral blood and tumor or nodule tissue.

Among the patients, none had received any treatment before thyroid surgery. The V gene's germline CDR1 is SGHRS and CDR2 YFSETQ. The V segment lost 1 base and the J segment 10 bases; nucleotides outside the gene matches: 4. The CDR3 extends over 14 amino acids. Methods used by the authors: To classify distant metastasis in papillary thyroid cancer, a model was built from CDR3 differences across clinicopathological groups. TCRdb used MiXCR to call clones anew from the PCR reads. These V and J calls rely on TCRdb rather than the paper's analysis. The sample has 23,000 or so clones; approximately 30% are singletons. This clone was recorded at least ten times. What it binds is unknown. General study findings and limits: Across blood and tumor, TCR beta diversity in malignant thyroid tumors was reportedly significantly higher than in benign nodules.

The source of this sequence is a female donor with papillary thyroid cancer or a benign thyroid nodule (not recorded which). Some clones in this sample may be carry-over from other donors' samples. This rearrangement joins TRBV5-1 to TRBJ2-1; 11 positions match TRBD2. Material for sequencing was blood. The DNA of the CDR3 is TGCGCCAGCAGCTTGACGACTAGCGGGAAGGAGCAGTTCTTC. Translated, it gives CASSLTTSGKEQFF.